A single sample is the source of the 22 T cell receptor beta chains below, sequenced in a study of human T cells and chemical hapten exposure. TCRdb independently ran MiXCR on the RACE reads; one entry per CDR3 protein. This table has under 120,000 distinct CDR3 sequences, approximately 9.9% appearing once. The time point was: patch test 1, 2 weeks after DPC sensitization. Treatment given: therapeutic diphenylcyclopropenone sensitization with weekly scalp DPC. The sequencing here drew on whole blood, taken in connection with sensitization to the hapten diphenylcyclopropenone (DPC). These receptors all come from a woman in her forties with alopecia areata. Some clones in this sample may be carry-over from other donors' samples.

This clonotype turned up a few times. The chain has TRBV7-8 and TRBJ1-5, with TRBD1 matching 7 bases. CDR1 and CDR2 (germline): SGHVS, FQNEAQ. There are 18 residues in the CDR3. Unmatched junction bases numbered 13, after V lost 5 bases and J lost 0 bases. CDR3 DNA: TGTGCCAGCAGCAAGGGGGCCCGAGGATCCTATAGCAATCAGCCCCAGCATTTT. It codes for CASSKGARGSYSNQPQHF.

V is TRBV14 and J is TRBJ2-1; TRBD2 matches 12 bases. With V trimmed by 0 bases and J by 15 bases, 9 bases remained unmatched. The CDR3 is 15 amino acids. Germline V gives CDR1 SGHDN, CDR2 FVKESK. CDR3 sequence: CASSQDWLAGGPPFF. CDR3 DNA: TGTGCCAGCAGCCAAGACTGGCTAGCGGGAGGGCCACCGTTCTTC. Variable domain in full (rest from reference TRBV14 and TRBJ2-1): EAGVTQFPSHSVIEKGQTVTLRCDPISGHDNLYWYRRVMGKEIKFLLHFVKESKQDESGMPNNRFLAERTGGTYSTLKVQPAELEDSGVYFCASSQDWLAGGPPFFGPGTRLTVL.

In this sample, this clonotype turned up many times. This chain connects TRBV12-3 or TRBV12-4 to TRBJ2-1; the D gene is possibly TRBD2 (5 bases). V was shortened by 2 bases and J by 8 bases, with 7 bases between the two germline ends. The CDR3 extends over 12 amino acids. The CDR3 reads CASSLTGYEQFF. Here the CDR3 DNA reads TGTGCCAGCAGTTTAACGGGGTATGAGCAGTTCTTC.

Ten or more counts support this clonotype. The V and J genes are TRBV28 and TRBJ2-7; 8 bases are a match to TRBD1. The CDR3 extends over 14 amino acids. V lost 4 bases, J lost 4 bases, and 6 bases stayed unmatched. Germline CDR1 is MDHEN and CDR2 is SYDVKM. This chain's CDR3 is CASSSGQGFYEQYF. CDR3 in DNA: TGTGCCAGCAGTTCCGGACAGGGATTTTACGAGCAGTACTTC.

This clonotype was counted many times. This rearrangement joins TRBV7-2 to TRBJ2-1; D gene unclear. V lost 2 bases to trimming and J lost 5 bases, with 7 bases between them. Germline CDR1 and CDR2: SGHTA and FQGNSA. This CDR3 spans 13 amino acids. The CDR3 coding sequence is TGTGCCAGCAGCTTAAACACCAACAATGAGCAGTTCTTC. Protein: CASSLNTNNEQFF.

The chain is built from TRBV27 and TRBJ2-1; 8 nucleotides align to TRBD2. Germline V gene lookup returns CDR1 MNHEY and CDR2 SMNVEV (reference sequence). Unmatched junction bases numbered 5, after V lost 8 bases and J lost 5 bases. The CDR3 extends over 13 amino acids. The CDR3 bases are TGTGCCAGCGCGGGGGGAGGGAACAATGAGCAGTTCTTC. It translates to CASAGGGNNEQFF.

This clonotype was found many times. The rearrangement uses TRBV28 and TRBJ1-5, with a tentative D call TRBD1 (6 bases). Per the germline V gene, CDR1 is MDHEN and CDR2 is SYDVKM. This CDR3 is 16 amino acids long. Trimming stripped 5 bases from V and 0 bases from J, with 14 bases between. CDR3 loop: CASSPRTGNSNQPQHF. The CDR3 DNA follows: TGTGCCAGCAGTCCACGAACAGGGAATAGCAATCAGCCCCAGCATTTT.

This chain joins TRBV6-6 and TRBJ1-5; D ambiguous. Trimming pared 7 bases from V and 3 bases from J, leaving 7 bases between. Germline values: CDR1 MNHNY, CDR2 SVGAGI (reference sequence). This CDR3 is built from 12 residues. The CDR3 loop is CASMALNQPQHF. The CDR3 nucleotides are TGTGCCAGCATGGCCCTCAATCAGCCCCAGCATTTT.

The V gene is TRBV5-4, the J gene TRBJ2-2; 7 positions agree with TRBD1. The V gene end was trimmed by 0 bases and the J gene end by 4 bases; junction bases not matched to a gene: 6. Germline V gene lookup returns CDR1 SGHNT and CDR2 YYREEE (reference sequence). CDR3 size: 16 residues. The CDR3 here is CASSLAQGVVTGELFF. The CDR3 nucleotides read TGTGCCAGCAGCTTGGCCCAGGGGGTCGTCACCGGGGAGCTGTTTTTT.

This clonotype turned up a few times. The chain couples TRBV19 to TRBJ2-1; TRBD2 is a possible D gene (5 bases). Germline V lookup: CDR1 LNHDA, CDR2 SQIVND (reference sequence). Trimming left V 3 bases short and J 8 bases short, with 11 bases between. CDR3 size: 13 residues. In nucleotides, the CDR3 is TGTGCCAGTAGTATCTCTACGCGGGATGAGCAGTTCTTC. Translating gives CASSISTRDEQFF. Drawing the rest from reference TRBV19 and TRBJ2-1, the complete variable domain is DGGITQSPKYLFRKEGQNVTLSCEQNLNHDAMYWYRQDPGQGLRLIYYSQIVNDFQKGDIAEGYSVSREKKESFPLTVTSAQKNPTAFYLCASSISTRDEQFFGPGTRLTVL.

This clonotype showed up many times. This chain uses TRBV12-5 with TRBJ2-7; no firm D call. From germline, CDR1 is LGHNT and CDR2 FRNRAP. V lost 6 bases to trimming and J lost 5 bases, with 8 bases between them. CDR3 length equals 11 residues. The CDR3 nucleotides read TGTGCTAGTGGCCCCCTCCACGAGCAGTACTTC. Its protein is CASGPLHEQYF.

This clonotype was found many times. This chain uses TRBV7-9 with TRBJ2-1; 11 bases line up with TRBD2. Per germline, CDR1 SEHNR and CDR2 FQNEAQ (reference sequence). The V and J ends lost 5 bases and 4 bases, in that order; junction bases with no gene match: 7. CDR3 size: 16 residues. CDR3 coding DNA: TGTGCCAGCAGCGGACGTAGCGGGAGGGGGTACAATGAGCAGTTCTTC. Its protein is CASSGRSGRGYNEQFF.

This clonotype was recorded at least ten times. V gene TRBV7-2 combines with J gene TRBJ2-2, with a tentative D call TRBD2 (6 bases). CDR1 SGHTA and CDR2 FQGNSA come from the germline V gene. V was pared by 4 bases and J by 2 bases, with 11 bases between. This CDR3 region has 15 residues. The CDR3 loop is CASSYLGGNTGELFF. The CDR3, as DNA: TGTGCCAGCAGCTACCTGGGGGGTAACACCGGGGAGCTGTTTTTT.

V and J are TRBV14 and TRBJ2-7; 7 bases fit TRBD1. CDR1 and CDR2 (germline): SGHDN, FVKESK. The CDR3 contains 18 residues. J gave up 5 bases and V 2 bases, and 18 bases lay outside the gene matches. The CDR3 here is CASSQRSELGDSLNEQYF. In nucleotides, the CDR3 is TGTGCCAGCAGCCAAAGGTCGGAGTTAGGGGACAGCCTCAACGAGCAGTACTTC.

In its sample, this clonotype was seen a few times. The J gene is TRBJ2-2, the V gene TRBV5-5, with a weak D call TRBD1 (6 bases). CDR3 size: 14 residues. V lost 4 bases, J lost 6 bases, and 13 bases lay in between. Germline V gene lookup returns CDR1 SGHKS and CDR2 YYEKEE (reference sequence). CDR3 coding DNA: TGTGCCAGCAGCCACCTACAGGGTCCCGGGGAGCTGTTTTTT. It encodes CASSHLQGPGELFF. The whole variable domain, remainder taken from reference TRBV5-5 and TRBJ2-2, is DAGVTQSPTHLIKTRGQQVTLRCSPISGHKSVSWYQQVLGQGPQFIFQYYEKEERGRGNFPDRFSARQFPNYSSELNVNALLLGDSALYLCASSHLQGPGELFFGEGSRLTVL.

This clonotype occurred many times. The chain employs TRBV6-1 and TRBJ1-3; 7 bases are shared with TRBD1. Germline CDR1 reads MNHNS; CDR2 reads SASEGT. This CDR3 is 15 amino acids long. J gave up 4 bases and V 6 bases, and 9 bases lay outside the gene matches. The CDR3: CASSPTSGGGNTIYF. The CDR3 DNA reads TGTGCCAGCAGCCCCACCTCAGGGGGAGGAAACACCATATATTTT.

About this clonotype itself: A much larger clonotype is one base distant, so this may be a read error. The chain is built from TRBV6-6 and TRBJ2-5; 7 positions agree with TRBD2. Germline values: CDR1 MNHNY, CDR2 SVGAGI (reference sequence). The CDR3 has 15 residues. CDR3 nucleotide sequence: TGTTCCAGCAGTTACTTCCAGCGGGGACAAGAGACCCAGTACTTC. Encoded protein: CSSSYFQRGQETQYF.

This clonotype was picked up a small number of times. J is TRBJ2-1 and V is TRBV7-2, with D perhaps TRBD2 (6 bases). V dropped 1 base and J dropped 4 bases, with 11 bases sitting between them. The CDR3 covers 15 residues. Germline V CDR1 and CDR2: SGHTA, FQGNSA. The DNA for the CDR3 is TGTGCCAGCAGCTTAGGGCCCGCGGGATACAATGAGCAGTTCTTC. The encoded protein is CASSLGPAGYNEQFF.

V usage is TRBV10-1 and J usage is TRBJ1-1; 9 nucleotides align to TRBD1. The CDR3 totals 15 residues. Germline CDR1 is WNHNN and CDR2 is SYGVQD (reference sequence). The J segment lost 5 bases and the V segment lost 2 bases, leaving 6 bases of the junction unmatched. The CDR3 reads CASSESGTGRTEAFF. CDR3 bases: TGCGCCAGCAGTGAGAGTGGGACAGGGAGGACTGAAGCTTTCTTT.

This clonotype has only a few counts. The chain recombines TRBV24-1 with TRBJ2-4; maybe TRBD2 (6 bases). CDR3 size: 15 residues. Germline loops: CDR1 KGHDR, CDR2 SFDVKD. Trimming took 4 bases from V and 1 from J, leaving 10 bases between them. CDR3 loop: CATSDGGLAKNIQYF. The CDR3 DNA is TGTGCCACCAGTGACGGGGGACTGGCCAAAAACATTCAGTACTTC.

This clonotype has just a few counts. The rearrangement joins TRBV7-2 to TRBJ1-3; maybe TRBD1 (6 bases). V lost 5 bases, J lost 0 bases, and 14 bases lay in between. This CDR3 spans 16 amino acids. Germline values: CDR1 SGHTA, CDR2 FQGNSA. The CDR3 sequence is CASSRGTSRSGNTIYF. CDR3 in DNA: TGTGCCAGCAGCCGAGGGACAAGCCGCTCTGGAAACACCATATATTTT.

This clonotype was recorded a few times. The J gene is TRBJ2-3, the V gene TRBV11-2; TRBD2 matches 14 bases. The V and J ends lost 4 bases and 6 bases, in that order; junction bases with no gene match: 9. The CDR3 runs 17 residues. CDR1 and CDR2 from the germline V gene are SGHAT and FQNNGV. The CDR3 loop reads CASSSPTSGRAKDTQYF. The CDR3 DNA follows: TGTGCCAGCAGCTCCCCGACTAGCGGGAGGGCCAAGGATACGCAGTATTTT. Using reference TRBV11-2 and TRBJ2-3 for the parts outside the CDR3, the full variable domain is EAGVAQSPRYKIIEKRQSVAFWCNPISGHATLYWYQQILGQGPKLLIQFQNNGVVDDSQLPKDRFSAERLKGVDSTLKIQPAKLEDSAVYLCASSSPTSGRAKDTQYFGPGTRLTVL.